The clone carrying this T cell receptor beta chain was seen only a few times. Antigen unknown. The data derive from a study of vaccination and CD4 T cells after COVID-19. In the study overall: In the convalescent group, nasal swab PCR was SARS-CoV-2 positive; under ten cases were mild and one severe. Investigators took post-vaccine samples a median approximately 72 days after dose two, within a range of 14 to 241. The convalescents comprised six males and four females, two of them Hispanic.

TCRdb re-derived calls from the PCR reads in MiXCR, one entry per CDR3 protein. The sample shows some 22,000 distinct CDR3 sequences, roughly 51% of them seen only once. Germline assignment: CDR1 GTSNPN and CDR2 SVGIG (reference sequence). The V gene lost 5 bases and the J gene lost 8 bases, with 14 bases spanning the gap. The CDR3 loop spans 12 amino acids. Findings and caveats of the study: A median approximately 86% of convalescent patients' SARS-CoV-2-reactive clones emerged only after vaccination.

The chain uses TRBV30 and TRBJ2-3; D may be TRBD2 (6 bases). The origin of this receptor is a human donor who had recovered from COVID-19. The sample here was CD4+ T cells from blood, taken before SARS-CoV-2 vaccination. CDR3 DNA sequence: TGTGCCTGGCATCCTAGCGTTGGTACGCAGTATTTT. Its translation: CAWHPSVGTQYF.